The 27 T cell receptor beta chains listed next were all sequenced from one sample in a study of cytomegalovirus exposure and HLA in healthy donors. The study ran its PCR with 60 Vbeta and 13 Jbeta primers. Profiled with immunoSEQ multiplex PCR; TCRdb holds only in-frame clones, not every one. In the table there are just over 150,000 clones, over 75% of which are singletons. The sample was PBMCs. Receptors were obtained from a woman in her forties or fifties in good health and CMV-seropositive.

The genes are TRBV6-5 and TRBJ2-2; D call uncertain. This CDR3 has 14 amino acids. The V gene lost 0 bases and the J gene lost 3 bases, with 5 bases spanning the gap. CDR1 and CDR2 (germline): MNHEY, SVGAGI. The CDR3 sequence: CASSYSGDTGELFF. The CDR3 DNA reads as TGTGCCAGCAGTTACTCCGGAGACACCGGGGAGCTGTTTTTT.

This clone showed up just once. The chain employs TRBV5-1 and TRBJ1-2; D may be TRBD1 (5 bases). The V and J ends lost 4 bases and 8 bases respectively, with 12 bases between them. The CDR3 is 12 residues long. The germline gives CDR1 SGHRS, CDR2 YFSETQ. The CDR3 region has the DNA TGCGCCAGCAGCGACCCAGGGTTGGGCTACACCTTC. Translating gives CASSDPGLGYTF.

DNA of the CDR3: TGTGCCAGCAGTTTATGGGGGACTAGCGAGTACAATGAGCAGTTCTTC. Translating it yields CASSLWGTSEYNEQFF. The chain recombines TRBV27 with TRBJ2-1; 10 bases agree with TRBD2. CDR1 is MNHEY and CDR2 is SMNVEV in the germline V gene (reference sequence). The CDR3 loop spans 16 amino acids. Trimming took 1 base from V and 4 from J; bases not matched to a gene: 4.

The chain links TRBV2 to TRBJ2-1; TRBD2 agrees at 9 bases. CDR1 is SNHLY and CDR2 is FYNNEI in the germline V gene. Trimming cost V 9 bases and J 4 bases; bases outside gene matches: 16. The CDR3 extends over 17 amino acids. In DNA form, the CDR3 reads TGTGCCAGTAGGCCGGGACTAGCAGCCGAGGAATACAATGAGCAGTTCTTC. Encoded protein: CASRPGLAAEEYNEQFF.

This clone was seen only once. As the CDR3 is not closed by the conserved phenylalanine or tryptophan, this likely results from a read error. It is unclear where the CDR3 begins or ends on the DNA, so no DNA is shown, and the CDR3 is as TCRdb lists it. The chain uses TRBV7-9 and TRBJ2-2; the table's D call of TRBD2 was not tested on the DNA. CDR1 is SEHNR and CDR2 is FQNEAQ in the germline V gene (reference sequence). With termini counted, the CDR3 has 10 amino acids. This CDR3 is CSSSLVTSGD.

This chain uses TRBV19 with TRBJ1-1; perhaps TRBD1 as D (6 bases). The V gene's germline CDR1 is LNHDA and CDR2 SQIVND (reference sequence). This CDR3 comprises 15 residues. V was shortened by 2 bases and J by 5 bases, with 15 bases between the two germline ends. The CDR3 protein is CASSISSRGRTEAFF. The CDR3 DNA sequence: TGTGCCAGTAGTATATCCTCCAGGGGTAGAACTGAAGCTTTCTTT.

This chain connects TRBV6-4 to TRBJ2-5, with TRBD1 identical over 7 bases. With 8 bases clipped from V and 3 bases from J, the junction kept 6 bases outside the gene matches. CDR3 size: 13 residues. Germline V CDR1 and CDR2: MRHNA, SNTAGT. CDR3 protein: CASVDREKETQYF. DNA of the CDR3: TGTGCCAGCGTTGACAGGGAGAAAGAGACCCAGTACTTC.

The chain combines TRBV15 with TRBJ1-1; D gene uncertain. This CDR3 has 13 amino acids. V dropped 4 bases and J dropped 6 bases, with 12 bases sitting between them. Germline CDR1 is LNHNV and CDR2 is YYDKDF (reference sequence). The chain's CDR3 is CATSIGRGAEAFF. The CDR3 DNA follows: TGTGCCACCAGCATTGGACGGGGAGCTGAAGCTTTCTTT.

V gene TRBV19 combines with J gene TRBJ1-4; D possibly corresponds to TRBD1 (5 bases). The germline V gene encodes CDR1 LNHDA and CDR2 SQIVND (reference sequence). Trimming stripped 5 bases from V and 8 bases from J, with 21 bases between. There are 16 residues in the CDR3. As DNA, the CDR3 is TGTGCCAGTAGTGCAAAAGGGTGGGGACTGGGAGAAAAACTGTTTTTT. Translating gives CASSAKGWGLGEKLFF.

The gene calls are TRBV12-5 and TRBJ2-7; maybe TRBD2 (5 bases). Per the germline V gene, CDR1 is LGHNT and CDR2 is FRNRAP. CDR3 size: 14 residues. Trimming removed 1 base from V and 1 base from J, with 8 bases in between. The CDR3 loop is CASGLGGFSYEQYF. The CDR3 DNA is TGTGCTAGTGGTTTGGGAGGGTTTTCCTACGAGCAGTACTTC.

Turning to this clone: Other DNA sequences in this sample translate to the same CDR3. The rearrangement uses TRBV4-1 and TRBJ2-5, with 14 bases that match TRBD2. Germline lookup yields CDR1 MGHRA and CDR2 YSYEKL. CDR3 size: 16 residues. Trimming removed 1 base from V and 2 bases from J; junction bases left unmatched: 0. The CDR3 loop is CASSQGLAGGQETQYF. Written as DNA, the CDR3 is TGCGCCAGCAGCCAAGGACTAGCGGGGGGGCAAGAGACCCAGTACTTC.

This chain uses TRBV10-3 with TRBJ2-1; 9 bases align to TRBD2. The V gene end was trimmed by 5 bases and the J gene end by 9 bases; junction bases not matched to a gene: 5. Germline V gene data show CDR1 as ENHRY and CDR2 as SYGVKD. CDR3 length: 13 amino acids. The CDR3, as DNA: TGTGCCATCAGTCCGGGACTAGCTGTTGAGCAGTTCTTC. Its protein is CAISPGLAVEQFF.

This clone was recorded only once. V usage is TRBV19 and J usage is TRBJ2-3; the match to TRBD1 covers 8 bases. The V and J ends lost 5 bases and 4 bases, in that order; junction bases with no gene match: 8. CDR3 length: 15 amino acids. Germline-derived CDR1 and CDR2 are LNHDA and SQIVND (reference sequence). CDR3 region: CASSLRQGPADTQYF. In DNA, the CDR3 is TGTGCCAGTAGTCTAAGACAGGGGCCCGCAGATACGCAGTATTTT.

The V and J genes are TRBV28 and TRBJ1-1; D might be TRBD1 (6 bases). The germline CDR1 and CDR2 sequences are MDHEN and SYDVKM. V was cut by 4 bases and J by 0 bases, with 9 bases left in between. This CDR3 contains 14 residues. CDR3 DNA sequence: TGTGCCAGCAGTTCGACAGGTCTGAACACTGAAGCTTTCTTT. Translated: CASSSTGLNTEAFF.

The rearrangement joins TRBV10-3 to TRBJ1-1; maybe TRBD1 (5 bases). This CDR3 has 15 residues. The V gene's germline CDR1 is ENHRY and CDR2 SYGVKD. V lost 10 bases to trimming and J lost 1 base, with 19 bases between them. The CDR3 region has the DNA TGTGCCACCGCCGCCCTAGGGGTGGGGAACACTGAAGCTTTCTTT. This translates into CATAALGVGNTEAFF.

The gene calls are TRBV6-1 and TRBJ1-5, with TRBD1 identical over 7 bases. This CDR3 has 16 amino acids. Unmatched junction bases numbered 7, after V lost 4 bases and J lost 1 base. Germline lookup yields CDR1 MNHNS and CDR2 SASEGT. CDR3 amino acids: CASSVEGQLSNQPQHF. Here the CDR3 DNA reads TGTGCCAGCAGTGTAGAGGGACAGTTGAGCAATCAGCCCCAGCATTTT.

The CDR3: CASRGQGASQPQHF. The CDR3 nucleotides are TGTGCCAGCAGGGGACAGGGGGCGAGTCAGCCCCAGCATTTT. This chain joins TRBV7-2 and TRBJ1-5; 12 nucleotides match TRBD1. The ends lost 6 bases at V and 6 bases at J; junction bases unmatched: 3. Per the germline V gene, CDR1 is SGHTA and CDR2 is FQGNSA. The CDR3 covers 14 residues.

V usage is TRBV6-5 and J usage is TRBJ1-2; 7 bases map to TRBD1. The CDR3 has 13 amino acids. The germline gives CDR1 MNHEY, CDR2 SVGAGI. Losses at the gene ends were 4 bases for V and 8 bases for J; bases not matched to a gene: 7. The CDR3, as DNA: TGTGCCAGCAGTTCAGCAGGGGGGTCGGGCTACACCTTC. Encoded protein: CASSSAGGSGYTF.

This chain uses TRBV2 with TRBJ2-3; D possibly corresponds to TRBD2 (5 bases). The CDR3 totals 12 residues. Trimming took 6 bases from V and 4 from J, leaving 8 bases between them. Per the germline V gene, CDR1 is SNHLY and CDR2 is FYNNEI. Here the CDR3 DNA reads TGTGCCAGCAGCGTGGGAGCAGATACGCAGTATTTT. Residues: CASSVGADTQYF.

V usage is TRBV28 and J usage is TRBJ1-3, with D perhaps matching TRBD1 (5 bases). Germline CDR1 is MDHEN and CDR2 is SYDVKM. Trimming stripped 7 bases from V and 7 bases from J, with 20 bases between. The CDR3 extends over 15 amino acids. CDR3 protein: CASTMGGTGRNTIYF. CDR3 DNA: TGTGCCAGCACCATGGGAGGGACGGGGAGGAACACCATATATTTT. The whole variable domain, remainder taken from reference TRBV28 and TRBJ1-3, is DVKVTQSSRYLVKRTGEKVFLECVQDMDHENMFWYRQDPGLGLRLIYFSYDVKMKEKGDIPEGYSVSREKKERFSLILESASTNQTSMYLCASTMGGTGRNTIYFGEGSWLTVV.

The chain uses TRBV4-2 and TRBJ2-6; possible D gene TRBD1, 5 bases. The germline gives CDR1 LGHNA, CDR2 YNFKEQ. Trimming removed 0 bases at V and 0 bases at J, with 6 bases between. The CDR3 has 16 residues. CDR3 residues: CASSQDTGSGANVLTF. The CDR3 coding sequence is TGTGCCAGCAGCCAAGATACAGGCTCTGGGGCCAACGTCCTGACTTTC.

This clone was recorded once. The chain joins TRBV7-3 to TRBJ2-2; possibly TRBD1 for D (5 bases). Trimming took off 5 bases at V and 7 bases at J, with 11 bases between the two ends. Germline CDR1 is SGHTA and CDR2 is FQGTGA. There are 13 residues in the CDR3. In DNA form, the CDR3 reads TGTGCCAGCAGCCCACAGGTGGGCGGGGAGCTGTTTTTT. Its translation is CASSPQVGGELFF.

The gene calls are TRBV5-4 and TRBJ1-1; a weak D match, TRBD1 (6 bases). The germline CDR1 and CDR2 sequences are SGHNT and YYREEE (reference sequence). The length of the CDR3 is 16 residues. Trimming took off 2 bases at V and 1 base at J, with 15 bases between the two ends. The CDR3 region is CASSLGEGQQNTEAFF. The CDR3 coding sequence is TGTGCCAGCAGCTTAGGAGAAGGACAGCAGAACACTGAAGCTTTCTTT.

DNA of the CDR3: TGCGCCAGCAGCTTGGTGGGAGGGGGGAACACTGAAGCTTTCTTT. This gives the protein CASSLVGGGNTEAFF. V gene TRBV5-1 combines with J gene TRBJ1-1, with D possibly TRBD1 on 6 matching bases. Between the trimmed V and J ends, which lost 0 bases and 1 base, there was a span of 10 bases. This CDR3 is 15 amino acids long. Germline V gene lookup returns CDR1 SGHRS and CDR2 YFSETQ.

This clone was counted once. The chain joins TRBV4-3 to TRBJ2-3; possible D gene TRBD2, 7 bases. In germline, CDR1 is LGHNA, CDR2 YSLEER. Trimming left V 0 bases short and J 6 bases short, with 19 bases between. CDR3 length equals 17 residues. Here the CDR3 reads CASSQDLLAGARDTQYF. DNA of the CDR3: TGCGCCAGCAGCCAAGATCTCTTGGCGGGGGCGAGGGATACGCAGTATTTT.

In its sample, this clone was seen a few times. V is TRBV2 and J is TRBJ2-7; unclear D gene. This CDR3 spans 14 amino acids. Germline values: CDR1 SNHLY, CDR2 FYNNEI. Trimming cost V 1 base and J 1 base, with 8 bases left between them. CDR3 in DNA: TGTGCCAGCAGTGAAGGGCGGAGTTCCTACGAGCAGTACTTC. Residues: CASSEGRSSYEQYF.

The chain links TRBV29-1 to TRBJ2-5; TRBD1 agrees at 8 bases. V trimming: 7 bases; J trimming: 3 bases; junction bases outside the gene matches: 13. CDR1 and CDR2 (germline): SQVTM, ANQGSEA. The CDR3 has 15 amino acids. The CDR3 nucleotides read TGCAGCGCGACCCAGGGGGCAGGGATAAAAGAGACCCAGTACTTC. This sequence encodes CSATQGAGIKETQYF.